What follows are 16 T cell receptor beta chains derived from one specimen sequenced in a study of shared T cell receptors in the human thymus. The table came from immunoSEQ multiplex PCR; TCRdb's copy has only in-frame clones and leaves some out. Of some 660,000 clones listed, more than 70% were seen once; the top ten hold 0.0094%. This same sample was also taken into another study, of human thymus T cells.

Sequencing was done on a sample of thymocytes. These receptors originate from a boy under two years old with a congenital heart defect.

The chain recombines TRBV27 with TRBJ1-1; the match to TRBD1 covers 10 bases. With V trimmed by 5 bases and J by 5 bases, 8 bases remained unmatched. This CDR3 is built from 15 residues. Germline values: CDR1 MNHEY, CDR2 SMNVEV (reference sequence). The CDR3 coding sequence is TGTGCCAGCAGTACCAGACAGGGGGCTGGTACTGAAGCTTTCTTT. As protein: CASSTRQGAGTEAFF.

The chain couples TRBV5-4 to TRBJ1-3; tentatively, D is TRBD1 (6 bases). The germline V and J ends were trimmed by 3 bases and 0 bases, with 16 bases remaining between them. The germline V gene encodes CDR1 SGHNT and CDR2 YYREEE (reference sequence). This CDR3 is built from 17 residues. The DNA for the CDR3 is TGTGCCAGCAGCTCGGAGACGACAGGATCCTCTGGAAACACCATATATTTT. Translating it yields CASSSETTGSSGNTIYF.

The J gene is TRBJ2-1, the V gene TRBV27; 8 positions match TRBD2. Germline V gene data show CDR1 as MNHEY and CDR2 as SMNVEV (reference sequence). With 5 bases clipped from V and 6 bases from J, the junction kept 12 bases outside the gene matches. The length of the CDR3 is 16 residues. CDR3: CASSLEPGLDSNEQFF. The CDR3 coding sequence is TGTGCCAGCAGTCTAGAGCCGGGACTAGACTCCAATGAGCAGTTCTTC.

CDR3 nucleotides: TGCAGCGTTGTGAGGGGAGGTCGAGAGACCCAGTACTTC. Translating gives CSVVRGGRETQYF. The chain recombines TRBV29-1 with TRBJ2-5; the D gene is possibly TRBD2 (6 bases). The CDR3 length is 13 residues. V lost 4 bases and J lost 4, with 13 bases in between. Germline V CDR1 and CDR2: SQVTM, ANQGSEA.

This chain uses TRBV30 with TRBJ1-1; perhaps TRBD1 as D (5 bases). V dropped 1 base and J dropped 1 base, with 19 bases sitting between them. Germline CDR1 reads GTSNPN; CDR2 reads SVGIG (reference sequence). The CDR3 runs 17 residues. The CDR3 spells CAWSGRGIYLRNTEAFF. In DNA, the CDR3 is TGTGCCTGGAGTGGGAGGGGCATCTACCTCAGGAACACTGAAGCTTTCTTT.

This chain uses TRBV6-1 with TRBJ1-2, with TRBD1 matching over 9 bases. With V trimmed by 1 base and J by 4 bases, 4 bases remained unmatched. Germline V gene sequence: CDR1 MNHNS, CDR2 SASEGT. The CDR3 extends over 15 amino acids. CDR3 residues: CASSEGPGQGYGYTF. The CDR3 nucleotides read TGTGCCAGCAGTGAAGGCCCGGGACAGGGCTATGGCTACACCTTC.

The chain employs TRBV6-4 and TRBJ2-1, with unresolved D. The CDR3 has 13 amino acids. The germline V and J ends were trimmed by 0 bases and 10 bases, with 10 bases remaining between them. The germline CDR1 and CDR2 sequences are MRHNA and SNTAGT. The CDR3: CASSDSPGWEQFF. CDR3 nucleotides: TGTGCCAGCAGTGACTCCCCGGGTTGGGAGCAGTTCTTC.

The chain is built from TRBV2 and TRBJ1-1; possibly TRBD1 for D (6 bases). Trimming took 7 bases from V and 1 from J, leaving 19 bases between them. The CDR3 length is 16 residues. Germline lookup yields CDR1 SNHLY and CDR2 FYNNEI. CDR3 in amino acids: CASTPGIRGGNTEAFF. The CDR3 coding sequence is TGTGCCAGCACCCCAGGTATAAGGGGGGGGAACACTGAAGCTTTCTTT.

This clone came up once. This chain joins TRBV14 and TRBJ2-6, with D maybe TRBD2 (6 bases). The CDR3 consists of 16 residues. Germline V CDR1 and CDR2: SGHDN, FVKESK. The V and J ends lost 0 bases and 1 base respectively, with 7 bases between them. CDR3 DNA sequence: TGTGCCAGCAGCCAAGATGGGAGGTCTGGGGCCAACGTCCTGACTTTC. This gives the protein CASSQDGRSGANVLTF.

The CDR3 nucleotides read TGCGCCAGCAGTGGGGGGACTGAGCGGGCTGAAGCTTTCTTT. As protein: CASSGGTERAEAFF. The J gene is TRBJ1-1, the V gene TRBV10-1; possibly TRBD1 for D (5 bases). Germline-derived CDR1 and CDR2 are WNHNN and SYGVQD (reference sequence). CDR3 length: 14 amino acids. The V and J ends lost 4 bases and 6 bases respectively, with 15 bases between them.

This clone was picked up one time. The V gene is TRBV28, the J gene TRBJ2-1; TRBD2 matches at 10 bases. CDR1 and CDR2 (germline): MDHEN, SYDVKM. The length of the CDR3 is 15 residues. Unmatched junction bases numbered 12, after V lost 8 bases and J lost 8 bases. The chain's CDR3 is CASGKEREGRDEQFF. The DNA of the CDR3 is TGTGCCAGCGGCAAAGAGCGGGAGGGCCGCGATGAGCAGTTCTTC.

This clone was observed once. This rearrangement joins TRBV4-2 to TRBJ2-7, with D possibly TRBD2 on 7 matching bases. The V gene's germline CDR1 is LGHNA and CDR2 YNFKEQ. The CDR3 loop spans 18 amino acids. With 0 bases removed from V and 4 bases from J, the gap between germline ends came to 22 bases. The CDR3 sequence is CASSQDRGEGGLTYEQYF. In nucleotides, the CDR3 is TGTGCCAGCAGCCAAGATCGTGGTGAGGGGGGGCTTACATACGAGCAGTACTTC.

The chain is built from TRBV18 and TRBJ1-2; D gene ambiguous. Trimming pared 1 base from V and 4 bases from J, leaving 7 bases between. The CDR3 has 13 amino acids. CDR1 and CDR2 (germline): KGHSH, LQKENI. This chain's CDR3 is CASSPRGTYGYTF. Here the CDR3 DNA reads TGTGCCAGCTCACCACGAGGTACCTATGGCTACACCTTC.

J is TRBJ1-4 and V is TRBV7-9, with 7 positions matching TRBD1. V lost 3 bases and J lost 5; bases outside the gene matches: 6. The CDR3 contains 15 residues. CDR1 SEHNR and CDR2 FQNEAQ come from the germline V gene (reference sequence). The CDR3 protein is CASSFPGQKNEKLFF. CDR3 nucleotide sequence: TGTGCCAGCAGCTTCCCGGGACAGAAAAATGAAAAACTGTTTTTT. The whole variable domain, remainder taken from reference TRBV7-9 and TRBJ1-4, is DTGVSQNPRHKITKRGQNVTFRCDPISEHNRLYWYRQTLGQGPEFLTYFQNEAQLEKSRLLSDRFSAERPKGSFSTLEIQRTEQGDSAMYLCASSFPGQKNEKLFFGSGTQLSVL.

The chain joins TRBV5-1 to TRBJ2-1, with 11 bases lining up with TRBD1. The CDR3 is 15 amino acids. After removal of 6 bases from V and 8 bases from J, the junction contained 10 bases not matched to a gene. Germline CDR1 is SGHRS and CDR2 is YFSETQ. In nucleotides, the CDR3 is TGCGCCAGCAACCAGGGACAGGGGGATGGGGATGAGCAGTTCTTC. It encodes CASNQGQGDGDEQFF.

V is TRBV2 and J is TRBJ2-1; D unclear. This CDR3 is 14 amino acids long. Between the trimmed V and J ends, which lost 2 bases and 4 bases, there was a span of 9 bases. CDR1 is SNHLY, CDR2 FYNNEI, per germline. CDR3 region: CASSERLEYNEQFF. The CDR3 DNA reads as TGTGCCAGCAGTGAACGGCTGGAGTACAATGAGCAGTTCTTC.